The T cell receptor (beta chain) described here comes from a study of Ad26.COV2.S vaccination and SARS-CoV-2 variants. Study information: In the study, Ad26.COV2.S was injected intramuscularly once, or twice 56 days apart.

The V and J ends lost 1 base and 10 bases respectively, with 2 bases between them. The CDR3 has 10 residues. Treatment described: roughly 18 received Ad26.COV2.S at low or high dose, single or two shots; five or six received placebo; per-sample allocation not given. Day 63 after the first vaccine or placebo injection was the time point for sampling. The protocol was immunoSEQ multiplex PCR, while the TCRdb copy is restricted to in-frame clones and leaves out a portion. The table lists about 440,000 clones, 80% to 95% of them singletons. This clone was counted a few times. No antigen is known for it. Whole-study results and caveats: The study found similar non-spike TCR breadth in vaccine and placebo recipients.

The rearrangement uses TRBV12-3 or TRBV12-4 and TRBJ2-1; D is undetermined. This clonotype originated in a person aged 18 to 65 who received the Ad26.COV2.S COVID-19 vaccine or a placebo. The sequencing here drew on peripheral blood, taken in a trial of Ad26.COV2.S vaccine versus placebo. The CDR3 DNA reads TGTGCCAGCAGTTTAGACGAGCAGTTCTTC. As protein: CASSLDEQFF.